This T cell receptor (beta chain) came from a study of CD8+ T cells in alopecia areata. Study-wide points: Administration of tofacitinib significantly diminished scalp clonality and expanded CD8+ clones within the top 100. Persistence during tofacitinib was seen for many expanded lesional clones in scalp and blood.

As for treatment: oral pan-JAK inhibitor, 5-10 mg twice daily. In regard to this clone: What it binds is not known.

TCR sequencing used cDNA made by reverse transcription of extracted RNA. Profiled with immunoSEQ multiplex PCR; TCRdb holds only in-frame clones, not every one. The sample shows 160,000 or so clones, 50% to 75% of them seen only once. This CDR3 comprises 15 residues. V lost 0 bases, J lost 7 bases, and 11 bases lay in between. Germline-derived CDR1 and CDR2 are SGHRS and YFSETQ. The TCR comes from a human donor with alopecia areata. This sample comprised CD4+ T cells sorted from blood, obtained between weeks 55 and 70, from a patient treated with tofacitinib. V usage is TRBV5-1 and J usage is TRBJ1-6; the D gene is possibly TRBD1 (5 bases). CDR3 DNA: TGCGCCAGCAGCTTGGACAGGATAGGCAATTCACCCCTCCACTTT. Encoded protein: CASSLDRIGNSPLHF. Full variable domain (remainder filled in from reference TRBV5-1 and TRBJ1-6): KAGVTQTPRYLIKTRGQQVTLSCSPISGHRSVSWYQQTPGQGLQFLFEYFSETQRNKGNFPGRFSGRQFSNSRSEMNVSTLELGDSALYLCASSLDRIGNSPLHFGNGTRLTVT.